What follows is one TCR beta chain and its context. This specimen belongs to a study of human T cells and chemical hapten exposure. TCRdb reanalysed the RACE reads using MiXCR and keeps one entry per CDR3 protein. The table records around 200,000 distinct CDR3 sequences, approximately 29% of them present only once. This sample's time point: pre-sensitization, week 0. Described treatment: therapeutic diphenylcyclopropenone sensitization with weekly scalp DPC. The template was total RNA from unfractionated whole blood. The sample consisted of whole blood, taken in connection with sensitization to the hapten diphenylcyclopropenone (DPC). The TCR was taken from a woman aged 25 to 45 with alopecia areata. Some clones in this sample may be carry-over from other donors' samples.

The CDR3 sequence is CASSYSMQIPGDTQYF. Written as DNA, the CDR3 is TGTGCCAGCAGTTACTCGATGCAAATCCCGGGAGATACGCAGTATTTT. The chain has TRBV6-6 and TRBJ2-3; no definite D call. The CDR3 runs 16 residues. CDR1 is MNHNY, CDR2 SVGAGI, per germline (reference sequence). Trimming removed 0 bases from V and 5 bases from J, with 15 bases in between.